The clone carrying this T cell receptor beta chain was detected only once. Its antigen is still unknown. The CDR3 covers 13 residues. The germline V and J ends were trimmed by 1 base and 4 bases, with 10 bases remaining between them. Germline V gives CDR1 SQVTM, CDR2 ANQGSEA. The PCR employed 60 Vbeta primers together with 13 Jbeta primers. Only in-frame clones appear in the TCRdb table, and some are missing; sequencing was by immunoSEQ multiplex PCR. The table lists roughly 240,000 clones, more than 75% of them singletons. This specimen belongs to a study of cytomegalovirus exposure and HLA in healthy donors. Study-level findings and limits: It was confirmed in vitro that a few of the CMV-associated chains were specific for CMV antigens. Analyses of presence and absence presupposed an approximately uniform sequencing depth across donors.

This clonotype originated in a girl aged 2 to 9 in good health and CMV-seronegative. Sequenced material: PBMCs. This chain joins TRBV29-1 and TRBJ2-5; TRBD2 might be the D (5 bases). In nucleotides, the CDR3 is TGCAGCGTTGAAGCACTAGATGGAGAGACCCAGTACTTC. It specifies CSVEALDGETQYF. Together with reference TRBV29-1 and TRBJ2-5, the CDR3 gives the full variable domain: SAVISQKPSRDICQRGTSLTIQCQVDSQVTMMFWYRQQPGQSLTLIATANQGSEATYESGFVIDKFPISRPNLTFSTLTVSNMSPEDSSIYLCSVEALDGETQYFGPGTRLLVL.